This T cell receptor (beta chain) was captured by sequencing in a study of T cell clusters in autoimmune cytopenias. Multiplex touch-down PCR amplified TRB using TRB-A and TRB-B pools in one tube. TCRdb re-called the multiplex PCR reads; one entry per CDR3 protein, DNA not given. Seen in this sample are 9,500 to 15,000 distinct CDR3 sequences; the ten most common clones hold about 3.1%. The V gene's germline CDR1 is MGHDK and CDR2 SYGVNS. CDR3 length: 15 amino acids. Each sample's input was 250 ng genomic DNA, 38,000 or so genome equivalents. This same sample was also taken into another study, of T cell repertoires in aging, cancer and after chemotherapy.

This receptor was obtained from a human donor in good health. The material sequenced was peripheral blood. The chain employs TRBV25-1 and TRBJ2-3; TCRdb gives TRBD1 as the D gene, but with no DNA this cannot be confirmed. The CDR3 region is CASSAGQAPTDTQYF.